This passage covers 3 T cell receptor beta chains from one sample sequenced in a study of T cell responses to AZD1222 COVID-19 vaccine. The assay was immunoSEQ multiplex PCR, and TCRdb's table has in-frame clones only and misses some. There are about 70,000 clones in the sample; 85% occur only once, and roughly 20% lies in the top ten. The input for sequencing was peripheral blood, taken on day 0 of AZD1222 vaccination. The source of these receptors is an adult in good health.

The V gene is TRBV19, the J gene TRBJ2-3; 8 bases agree with TRBD2. The CDR3 runs 13 residues. The junction had 4 bases not matched to a gene; V was cut back by 9 bases and J by 2 bases. Germline CDR1 LNHDA, CDR2 SQIVND (reference sequence). The CDR3 protein is CASIAGPTDTQYF. Written as DNA, the CDR3 is TGTGCCAGCATAGCGGGGCCCACAGATACGCAGTATTTT.

V usage is TRBV11-2 and J usage is TRBJ1-1, with D hard to call. In germline, CDR1 is SGHAT, CDR2 FQNNGV. V was shortened by 4 bases and J by 0 bases, with 6 bases between the two germline ends. The CDR3 totals 13 residues. In DNA, the CDR3 is TGTGCCAGCAGCTCCAAGTTGAACACTGAAGCTTTCTTT. Encoded protein: CASSSKLNTEAFF.

This clone was observed a handful of times. The chain joins TRBV25-1 to TRBJ2-5; D ambiguous. The length of the CDR3 is 12 residues. Germline V gene data show CDR1 as MGHDK and CDR2 as SYGVNS. The germline V and J ends were trimmed by 0 bases and 4 bases, with 3 bases remaining between them. The CDR3 region is CASSEYGETQYF. In DNA, the CDR3 is TGTGCCAGCAGTGAATATGGAGAGACCCAGTACTTC.